The clone carrying this TCR beta chain came up many times. The data originate from a study of T cells in Graves' hyperthyroidism and ophthalmopathy. The study left out patients who had uncontrolled infection, other autoimmune disease, pregnancy or lactation. The CDR3 regions of TCR beta were amplified from RNA transcripts. In the first-round RT-PCR of the TCR CDR3, the HTBI primer set was used. TCRdb processed the multiplex PCR reads anew with MiXCR; each CDR3 protein has one entry. The sample lists approximately 620,000 distinct CDR3 sequences, around 16% occurring once. The material sequenced was blood. This receptor was identified in a middle-aged woman with Graves' ophthalmopathy.

CDR3 loop: CASSGTLEQYF. DNA for the CDR3: TGTGCCAGCAGTGGGACACTCGAGCAGTACTTC. The gene calls are TRBV2 and TRBJ2-7; D possibly corresponds to TRBD1 (5 bases). The germline CDR1 and CDR2 sequences are SNHLY and FYNNEI. The CDR3 runs 11 residues. Trimming cost V 4 bases and J 6 bases, with 7 bases left between them.